This T cell receptor (beta chain) was found in a study of cytomegalovirus exposure and HLA in healthy donors (TCRdb year 2017). Describing the broader study: According to an earlier analysis of 550 to 700 of the donors, some 180 million T cells yielded approximately 120 million unique TCR beta sequences and more than 250 Gb of sequence data. An early release that covered around 590 HLA-typed donors contained approximately 300 gigabases of sequencing data and 85 million to 100 million unique TCR sequences. Of the 300 to 500 genotyped donors, less than 90% were placed in the genetic ancestry cluster associated with self-reported Caucasian donors. The study was designed to test whether signatures of past pathogen exposure could be identified by cataloging public T cell receptors. The study profiled the T cell repertoires of 500 to 800 subjects by immunosequencing and related them to cytomegalovirus serostatus. In addition to the first cohort of 666 subjects, a separate validation cohort of under 150 different subjects was used. To predict cytomegalovirus infection status, the study combined high-throughput TCR immunosequencing, statistical association of individual TCRs with disease status, and machine learning. A later analysis re-analyzed previously published TCR beta repertoires from approximately 700 donors and added high-resolution HLA genotyping to study TCR occurrence patterns. The later analysis used no new phenotypic data to find candidate immune exposures, relying instead on TCR beta sequences and their occurrence across donors. An earlier analysis of fewer than 750 of the donors used high-throughput TCR beta sequencing to judge whether each TCR beta V gene segment behaved as functional or pseudogenic. Donor age, sex, ethnicity and CMV serostatus were collected together with the repertoire data. A later genetic analysis took genome-wide SNP genotypes for 398 of the 666 donors and used that subset as a discovery cohort. All discovery cohort repertoires had been generated on a single sequencing platform. Class I and class II HLA loci were covered by the typing at four-digit resolution. The number of typed donors differed by locus: roughly 629-640 for A, B, C, DRB1 and DQB1; some 540 for DQA1; about 600 for DPA1; and approximately 450 for DPB1. A handful of DR-DQ haplotypes were handled as single units for association and clustering because linkage in the cohort was strong. Across roughly 420 genotyped donors of the cohort, an average of approximately 220,000 unique TCR beta nucleotide sequences per donor were sequenced, and approximately 19% of those sequences were non-productive.

CDR1 MNHNS and CDR2 SASEGT are derived from the germline V gene. V is reduced by 0 bases and J by 13 bases, leaving a spacing of 13 bases between them. The CDR3 numbers 13 residues from cysteine through phenylalanine. The DNA shown is the 39-base CDR3, in frame from base 1. Broad study findings and their caveats: The authors suggested that the approach could potentially be extended to other disease states and immunological phenotypes. Because some donors lacked HLA typing at each locus, the association tests relied only on the typed subset. For the cohort, immune exposure information was limited to CMV serostatus. In this cohort, only TCR beta chains were sequenced, and detectable features were limited by the absence of alpha or paired-chain data. Most CMV-associated TCR beta chains appeared to be HLA-restricted in a later analysis, and the HLA associations seemed to be driven largely by CMV exposure. Some IMGT-functional V segments, including TRBV6-2 and TRBV6-3, could not be told apart with the 87-base-pair reads, so those segments were excluded. In the study, approximately 150 TCR beta chains were listed as associated with cytomegalovirus. In an earlier analysis of about 600 of the donors, most TCR beta V segments appeared in productive rearrangements about 87% or about 30% of the time, broadly matching IMGT annotations. The sequencing pipeline was judged likely to have produced a cluster of highly shared sequence variants as a technical artifact. Assigning TCR associations to individual alleles was difficult when HLA alleles, especially DR and DQ, strongly co-occurred. A later analysis found that TCR association rates varied across HLA loci, with DRB1 alleles showing the most associated TCRs and HLA-C alleles the fewest. Most TCR sequences were seen in very few donors, while some public TCRs were found in many individuals. Linkage disequilibrium might explain the correlated functional status among segregating V segments, but an unknown experimental factor could not be excluded. A later genetic analysis associated a missense DCLRE1C variant with V-gene and J-gene trimming of TCR beta chains, and an independent cohort replicated the association. A later analysis associated about 18,000 TCR beta sequences with specific HLA alleles at a false discovery rate of 0.05. In a later analysis, several top co-occurrence clusters were reported to appear linked to parvovirus B19, influenza, CMV and Epstein-Barr virus. The classifier was reported to diagnose cytomegalovirus status with high specificity and sensitivity in both the original cohort and the validation cohort. Compared with equally common non-associated chains, HLA-associated TCR beta chains in a later analysis were more clonally expanded and had lower generation probabilities. A further reported finding was that TCR beta sequences accurately predicted the HLA-A and HLA-B alleles for most subjects in the first cohort. Because counts were too low, roughly 16 rarely observed V segments, including chromosome 9 orphons, were excluded from the earlier analysis of some 590 of the donors. In vitro tests confirmed that three of the cytomegalovirus-associated TCR beta chains recognize cytomegalovirus antigens. In a later genetic analysis, fewer N-insertions in productive TCRs were reported among donors in an Asian-associated ancestry cluster than the roughly 700-donor mean. Sequencing depth was assumed to be roughly uniform across donors in the presence/absence analyses, though that assumption may not hold.

Library construction relied on the immunoSEQ multiplex PCR assay. The multiplex PCR relied on a mix of 60 forward primers for TCR Vbeta segments and 13 reverse primers for TCR Jbeta segments. The CDR3 region of rearranged TCR beta genes was amplified from genomic DNA by a multiplex PCR assay. On the Illumina HiSeq System, the amplified TCR beta libraries were sequenced as 87-base-pair reads. On the authors' methods: A later analysis tallied roughly 80 million unique TCR beta chains across the 610 or so repertoires, and approximately 12 million of those chains were shared by two or more donors. Raw reads were error-corrected and collapsed into unique sequences with a nearest-neighbor algorithm that merged closely related sequences to remove PCR and sequencing errors. Alignment of CDR3 sequences to IMGT reference sequences was used to assign V, D and J gene segments. For a sequence to be retained, at least a six-nucleotide match to both a V gene segment and a J gene segment was required. A rearrangement counted as productive if the CDR3 had no stop codons and remained in frame with V and J, and every other rearrangement counted as non-productive. CDR3 was defined according to IMGT convention as the region running from the second conserved V-encoded cysteine to the conserved J-encoded phenylalanine. The earlier analysis of approximately 500 of the donors excluded sequences that lacked an unambiguous match to a single V gene segment. An earlier analysis of 587 of the donors classified V segments as functional when productive rearrangements were above 56.7% and as segregating when the standard deviation between donors was above 5%. To diagnose cytomegalovirus status from the catalog of TCR beta chain sequences, a statistical classification framework was built. V and J gene assignment, in a later analysis, came from comparing TCR nucleotide sequences with IMGT/GENE-DB human TR gene sequences. A later analysis assigned CDR3 sequences and most-parsimonious VDJ recombination scenarios with the TCRdist pipeline. In a later analysis, each TCR beta chain was defined by its CDR3 amino acid sequence together with its V-gene family, and reads without a unique V-gene family were excluded. To address suspected cross-contamination and a sequencing artifact, a later analysis removed 450 to 700 highly shared, low-generation-probability nucleotide sequences. In a later analysis, a clonal expansion index was calculated for each public chain from normalized within-repertoire ranks of inferred template counts. In a later analysis, generation probabilities were computed using a VDJ recombination model fitted to out-of-frame rearrangements, and the results were checked against IGoR. In a later analysis, TCR-TCR, TCR-HLA and TCR-CMV co-occurrence was scored with hypergeometric tests, and a repertoire-size bias correction was applied to TCR pairs. In a later analysis, false discovery rates were estimated by permuting HLA or CMV assignments 20 times. A later analysis grouped co-occurring TCRs with DBSCAN, adding TCRdist sequence similarity when clustering within HLA-allele-positive subsets. Repertoires with fewer than 30,000 or more than 120,000 public chains, plus five repertoires with anomalous nucleotide sharing, were excluded from co-occurrence clustering. The table comes from immuneACCESS by way of TCRdb, which keeps in-frame sequences with V and J called. Part of the clones is missing from these tables; in studies checked, under half for an unresolved V gene and the rest for unknown reasons. Clonal size and the V and J genes are those of that table, whereas D and trimming came from the DNA. In all, the sample holds some 150,000 clones, and over 70% of those were seen once. The ten most abundant clones make up about 6.9% of the sample.

The cohort consisted of more than 650 healthy bone marrow donors. At the time of sampling, every cohort member was nominally healthy, though immune exposures that went unrecorded were likely present. The donor tested CMV seropositive, placing the donor among the 250 to 350 seropositive members of the cohort. A peripheral blood sample was provided by each donor, and peripheral blood mononuclear cells were used for TCR beta sequencing. The Qiagen DNeasy Blood Extraction Kit was used to extract genomic DNA from the blood cell samples. Notes on this clone: The specificity of this receptor is unknown. No per-base quality is available; no much larger clone lies one base away.

This TCR derives from a middle-aged woman in good health and CMV-seropositive. The sample taken for sequencing was PBMCs. The receptor chain draws on TRBV6-1 and TRBJ1-5, with the D segment identity uncertain. The CDR3 protein: CASSEARLPVQHF. The nucleotides read TGTGCCAGCAGTGAAGCCAGACTTCCAGTACAGCATTTT.